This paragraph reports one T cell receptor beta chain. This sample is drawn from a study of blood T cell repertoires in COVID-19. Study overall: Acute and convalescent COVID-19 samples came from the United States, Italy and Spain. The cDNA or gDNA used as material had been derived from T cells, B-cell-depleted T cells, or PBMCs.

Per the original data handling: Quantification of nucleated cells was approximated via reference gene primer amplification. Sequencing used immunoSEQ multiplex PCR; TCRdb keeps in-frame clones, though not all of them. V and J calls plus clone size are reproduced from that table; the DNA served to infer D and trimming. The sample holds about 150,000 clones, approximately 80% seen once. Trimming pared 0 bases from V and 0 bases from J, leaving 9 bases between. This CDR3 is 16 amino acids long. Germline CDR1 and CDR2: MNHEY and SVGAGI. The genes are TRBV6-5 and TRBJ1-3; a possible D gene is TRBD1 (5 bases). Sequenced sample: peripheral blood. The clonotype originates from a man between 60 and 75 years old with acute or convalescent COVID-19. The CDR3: CASSYSSGFSGNTIYF. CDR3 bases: TGTGCCAGCAGTTACTCGTCAGGGTTCTCTGGAAACACCATATATTTT.